This TCR beta chain was recovered during a study of T-cell reconstitution after alpha-beta-depleted transplantation in children (dated by TCRdb to 2015 to 2016). Broadly, across the study: The study quantitatively tracked T-cell immune reconstitution after TCRalphabeta/CD19-depleted allogeneic hematopoietic cell transplantation in children using TCR repertoire profiling. Overall results and qualifications from the work: In some patients, high TCRbeta diversity at day 60 was attributed to recipient T cells and intrathymic progenitors that had survived conditioning. Apparently early alphabetaT-cell count recovery about two months after transplant reportedly relied on only several hundred rapidly expanded clones derived from non-depleted graft cells. Hyperexpanded clone frequencies declined over subsequent months; after one year, T-cell counts and TCRbeta diversity were mostly attributed to newly produced T cells.

The V and J ends are trimmed by 0 bases and 2 bases, leaving 11 bases between them. Including cysteine and phenylalanine, the CDR3 has 15 amino acids. Only the CDR3 part of the read is kept: 45 bases, read in frame from the first base. According to the germline V gene, CDR1 reads SGHTA and CDR2 reads FQGNSA. Library preparation used PCR. Sequencing used an Illumina HiSeq 2500. TCR library preparation used molecular barcoding, with unique molecular identifiers applied to normalize quantification of the TCRbeta repertoire. TCRdb reanalyzed the raw reads on its own, using fastp at Q25 for trimming and MiXCR for clone calling, and kept in-frame beta chains. One record per CDR3 amino acid sequence lists the most common genes and DNA. In all, the sample holds 250,000 to 300,000 distinct CDR3 sequences, and around 9.1% of those were seen once. The ten top clones hold over 6% of the sample. According to the study, the label for this sample's treatment or condition signals: allogeneic hematopoietic cell transplantation with graft depleted of TCRalphabeta T cells and CD19 B cells. Transplant recipients were children who received TCRalphabeta/CD19-depleted allogeneic hematopoietic cell grafts.

Comments on this clonotype: Its antigen specificity is not known. Qualities for individual bases were not recorded, and no much larger clone is one base off.

The receptor was derived from a boy in the first two years of life with acute myeloid leukemia, due to receive a stem cell transplant. The chain links TRBV7-2 with TRBJ2-7; a weak D assignment points to TRBD2 (7 bases agree). Source: PBMCs, taken before TCRalphabeta/CD19-depleted stem cell transplant. The DNA sequence is given as TGTGCCAGCAGCTTAGCTGAAGGGGGGGCCTACGAGCAGTACTTC. Its product reads: CASSLAEGGAYEQYF.